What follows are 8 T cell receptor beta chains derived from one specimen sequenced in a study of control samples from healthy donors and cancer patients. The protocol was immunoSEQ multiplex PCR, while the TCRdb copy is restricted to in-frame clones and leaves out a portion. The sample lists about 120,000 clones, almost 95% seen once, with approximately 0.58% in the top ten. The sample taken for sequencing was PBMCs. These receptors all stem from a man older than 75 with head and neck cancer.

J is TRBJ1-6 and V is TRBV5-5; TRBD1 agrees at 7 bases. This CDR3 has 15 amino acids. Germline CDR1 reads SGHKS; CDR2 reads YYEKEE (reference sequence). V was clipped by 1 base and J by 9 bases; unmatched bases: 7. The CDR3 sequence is CASSLMRDSSSPLHF. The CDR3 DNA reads TGTGCCAGCAGCTTGATGAGGGACAGTAGTTCACCCCTCCACTTT.

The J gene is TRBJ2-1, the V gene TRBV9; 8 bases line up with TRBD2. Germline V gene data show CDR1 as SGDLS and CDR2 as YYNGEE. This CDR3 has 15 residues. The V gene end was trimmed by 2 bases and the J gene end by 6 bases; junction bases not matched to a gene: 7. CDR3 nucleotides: TGTGCCAGCAGCGTCTTCAGCGGGAGCGGCAATGAGCAGTTCTTC. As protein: CASSVFSGSGNEQFF.

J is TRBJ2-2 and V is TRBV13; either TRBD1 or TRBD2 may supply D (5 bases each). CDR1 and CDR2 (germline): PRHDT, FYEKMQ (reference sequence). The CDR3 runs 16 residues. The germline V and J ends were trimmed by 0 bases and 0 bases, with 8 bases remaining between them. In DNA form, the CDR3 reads TGTGCCAGCAGCTTAGGACGGGGCGCGAACACCGGGGAGCTGTTTTTT. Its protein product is CASSLGRGANTGELFF.

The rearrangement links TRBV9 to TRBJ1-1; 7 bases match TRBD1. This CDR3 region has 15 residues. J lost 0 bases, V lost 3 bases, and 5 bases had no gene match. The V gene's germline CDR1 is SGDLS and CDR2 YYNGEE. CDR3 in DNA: TGTGCCAGCAGCGCCAGACAGGGCATGAACACTGAAGCTTTCTTT. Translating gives CASSARQGMNTEAFF.

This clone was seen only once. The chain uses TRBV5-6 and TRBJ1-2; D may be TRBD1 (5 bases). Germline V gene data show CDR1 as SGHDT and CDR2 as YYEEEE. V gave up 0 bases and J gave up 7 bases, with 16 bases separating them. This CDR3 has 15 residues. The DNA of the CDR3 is TGTGCCAGCAGCTTGGGTCAGGGTTTTGTCTCTGGCTACACCTTC. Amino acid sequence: CASSLGQGFVSGYTF.

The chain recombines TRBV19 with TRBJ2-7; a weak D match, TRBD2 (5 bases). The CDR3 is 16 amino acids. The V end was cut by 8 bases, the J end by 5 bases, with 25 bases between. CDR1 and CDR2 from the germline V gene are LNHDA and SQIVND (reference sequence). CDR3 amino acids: CASGPAVRELGHEQYF. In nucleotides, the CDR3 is TGTGCCAGTGGCCCAGCCGTGAGGGAATTGGGCCACGAGCAGTACTTC.

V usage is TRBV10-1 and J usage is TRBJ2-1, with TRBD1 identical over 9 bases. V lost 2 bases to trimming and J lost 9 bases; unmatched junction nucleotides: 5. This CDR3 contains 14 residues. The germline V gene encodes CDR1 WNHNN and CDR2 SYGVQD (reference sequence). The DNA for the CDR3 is TGCGCCAGCAGTGAGAACAGGGGGCAAGGTGAGCAGTTCTTC. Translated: CASSENRGQGEQFF.

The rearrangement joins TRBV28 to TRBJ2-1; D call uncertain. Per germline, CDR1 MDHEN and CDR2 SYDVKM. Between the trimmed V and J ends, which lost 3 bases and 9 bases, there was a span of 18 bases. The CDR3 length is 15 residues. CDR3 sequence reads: CASSFFTIRSPEQFF. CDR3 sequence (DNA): TGTGCCAGCAGTTTCTTTACAATCCGTTCCCCTGAGCAGTTCTTC.